Sequencing of this TCR beta chain was carried out in a study of blood T cell repertoires in COVID-19 (dated by TCRdb to the early 2020s). Looking at the study overall: Collaborator samples came from the United States, Italy and Spain and covered acute and convalescent phases of COVID-19. The material from the prospective study consisted of cDNA or gDNA derived from T cells, B-cell-depleted T cells, or PBMCs. Deeply sampled blood TCRbeta repertoires from subjects exposed to, actively infected with, or recovered from COVID-19 were included in the dataset. The repertoires were released in a freely available public database intended as a resource for research on the immune response to SARS-CoV-2. The samples were drawn from the first 160 participants of the ongoing ImmuneRACE study and from more than 1,000 subjects provided by 6 global collaborators. Nearly every sample came with metadata listing a de-identified subject ID, COVID-19 status, age in years and sex. Where available, HLA class I and class II types were taken from metadata supplied by the sample provider and were not determined by assay-based typing. Overall results and qualifications from the work: Clinical and demographic metadata were provided uncurated, with the amount varying by source and participant.

TCRbeta CDR3 regions were amplified from genomic DNA using the immunoSEQ Assay, a bias-controlled multiplex PCR. In the source study's methods: Nucleated cell counts per sample were estimated from amplification of reference gene primers within the assay. To quantify the absolute abundance of each unique TCRbeta CDR3 rearrangement, sequence reads were collapsed and filtered. For each sample, productive Simpson clonality was calculated by taking the square root of Simpson's diversity index across productive rearrangements. As stored in TCRdb, this immuneACCESS dataset retains in-frame rearrangements with V and J assigned. A fraction of the clones does not appear; measured against another copy, unresolved V genes explain less than half of the discrepancy, and the remainder lacks a known reason. Clonal size and the V and J genes are those of that table, whereas D and trimming came from the DNA. For this sample the table gives over 200,000 clones, of which about 90% were detected only once. The ten biggest clones cover approximately 1.2% of the sample.

In the prospective study, participants were roughly 18 to 100 years old, resided in 20 to 30 geographic areas of the United States, and were enrolled through a virtual design. In the prospective study, cohorts were assigned on the basis of participant-reported clinical history obtained from a screening survey and a study questionnaire. In the prospective study, whole blood, serum and a nasopharyngeal or oropharyngeal swab were collected from each participant by mobile phlebotomists. Over a roughly 2-month period, participants in the prospective study had the option of providing additional blood draws and questionnaires. Before DNA extraction, prospective study blood samples were shipped either frozen or at room temperature. The germline V gene supplies CDR1 SGHTA and CDR2 FQGTGA. The V end loses 0 bases and the J end loses 5 bases, and a stretch of 7 bases separates them. The CDR3, from cysteine to phenylalanine, totals 13 residues. Of all the DNA, just the CDR3 is kept, 39 bases in frame from base 1.

In regard to this clone: What this receptor recognizes is not known. No base qualities exist here, and no much larger clone lies one base off it.

This receptor was obtained from a human donor in a cohort exposed to, infected with or recovered from COVID-19 (not recorded which). The donor label of this sample is uncertain. What was sequenced was PBMCs or T cells enriched from blood (not recorded which). The V gene is TRBV7-3 and the J gene is TRBJ2-5; the D gene lacks a confident call. The nucleotides are TGTGCCAGCAGCTTAACCCCGGAGGAGACCCAGTACTTC. Its amino acids are CASSLTPEETQYF. Supplemented by the reference TRBV7-3 and TRBJ2-5 proteins around the CDR3, the complete variable domain is GAGVSQTPSNKVTEKGKYVELRCDPISGHTALYWYRQSLGQGPEFLIYFQGTGAADDSGLPNDRFFAVRPEGSVSTLKIQRTERGDSAVYLCASSLTPEETQYFGPGTRLLVL.